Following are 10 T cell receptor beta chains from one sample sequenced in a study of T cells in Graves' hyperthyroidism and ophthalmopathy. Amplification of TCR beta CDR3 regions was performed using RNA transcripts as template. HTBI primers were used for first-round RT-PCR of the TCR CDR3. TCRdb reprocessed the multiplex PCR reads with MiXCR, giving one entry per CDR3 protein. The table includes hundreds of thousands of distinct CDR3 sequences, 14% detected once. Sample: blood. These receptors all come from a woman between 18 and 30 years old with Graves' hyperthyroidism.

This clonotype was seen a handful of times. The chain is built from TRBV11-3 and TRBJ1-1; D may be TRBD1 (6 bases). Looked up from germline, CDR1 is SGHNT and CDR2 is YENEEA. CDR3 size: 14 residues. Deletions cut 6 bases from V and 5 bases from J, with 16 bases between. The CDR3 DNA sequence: TGTGCCAGCAGTCAGGGGCGAACACGGACTGAAGCTTTCTTT. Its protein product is CASSQGRTRTEAFF.

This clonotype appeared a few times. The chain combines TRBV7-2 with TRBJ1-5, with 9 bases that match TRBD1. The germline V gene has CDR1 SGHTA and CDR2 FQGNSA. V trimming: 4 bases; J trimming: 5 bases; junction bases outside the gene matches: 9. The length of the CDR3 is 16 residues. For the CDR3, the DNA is TGTGCCAGCAGCTCCCAGCCCGGGACAGGGCATCAGCCCCAGCATTTT. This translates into CASSSQPGTGHQPQHF.

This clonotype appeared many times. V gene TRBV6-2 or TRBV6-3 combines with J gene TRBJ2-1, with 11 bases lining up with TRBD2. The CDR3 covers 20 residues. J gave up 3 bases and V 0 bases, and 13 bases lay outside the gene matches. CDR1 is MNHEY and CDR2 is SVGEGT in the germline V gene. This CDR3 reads CASSYSKDTGLAGGYNEQFF. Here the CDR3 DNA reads TGTGCCAGCAGTTACTCGAAGGACACCGGACTAGCGGGCGGCTACAATGAGCAGTTCTTC.

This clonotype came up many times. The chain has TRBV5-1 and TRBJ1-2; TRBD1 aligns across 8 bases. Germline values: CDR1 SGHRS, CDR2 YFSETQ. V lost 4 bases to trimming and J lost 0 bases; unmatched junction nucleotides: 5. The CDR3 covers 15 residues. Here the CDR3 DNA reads TGCGCCAGCAGCCCCGGACAGGGAACTAACTATGGCTACACCTTC. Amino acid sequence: CASSPGQGTNYGYTF.

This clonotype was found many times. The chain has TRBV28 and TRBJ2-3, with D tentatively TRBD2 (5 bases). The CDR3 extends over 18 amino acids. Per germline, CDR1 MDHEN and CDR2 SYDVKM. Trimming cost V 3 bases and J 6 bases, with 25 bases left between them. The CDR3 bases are TGTGCCAGCAGTTTGGGCCTAGCCTACTCGGAAAATACGGATACGCAGTATTTT. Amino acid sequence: CASSLGLAYSENTDTQYF.

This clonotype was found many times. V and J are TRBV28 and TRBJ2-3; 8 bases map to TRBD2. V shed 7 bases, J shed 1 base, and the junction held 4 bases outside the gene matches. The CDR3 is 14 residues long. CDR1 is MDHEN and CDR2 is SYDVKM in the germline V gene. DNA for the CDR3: TGTGCCAGCAAAAGGACTAGCCGCACAGATACGCAGTATTTT. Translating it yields CASKRTSRTDTQYF. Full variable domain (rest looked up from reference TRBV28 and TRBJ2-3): DVKVTQSSRYLVKRTGEKVFLECVQDMDHENMFWYRQDPGLGLRLIYFSYDVKMKEKGDIPEGYSVSREKKERFSLILESASTNQTSMYLCASKRTSRTDTQYFGPGTRLTVL.

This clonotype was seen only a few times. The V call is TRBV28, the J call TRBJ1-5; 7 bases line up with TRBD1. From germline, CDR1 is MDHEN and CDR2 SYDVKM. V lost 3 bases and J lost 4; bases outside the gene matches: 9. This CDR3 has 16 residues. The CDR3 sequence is CASSFVGGYENQPQHF. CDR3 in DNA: TGTGCCAGCAGTTTTGTAGGGGGCTATGAGAATCAGCCCCAGCATTTT.

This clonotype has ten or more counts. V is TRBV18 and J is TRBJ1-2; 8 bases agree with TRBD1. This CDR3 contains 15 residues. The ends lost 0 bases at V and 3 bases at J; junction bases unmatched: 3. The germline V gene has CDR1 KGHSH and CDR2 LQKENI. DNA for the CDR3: TGTGCCAGCTCACCACCACAACAGGGGGACTATGGCTACACCTTC. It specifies CASSPPQQGDYGYTF.

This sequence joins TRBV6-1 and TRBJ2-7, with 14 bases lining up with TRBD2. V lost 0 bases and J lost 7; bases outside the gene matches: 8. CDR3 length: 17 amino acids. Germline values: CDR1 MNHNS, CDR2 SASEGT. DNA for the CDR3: TGTGCCAGCAGTGAAGCGGTAGGACTAGCGGGAGGTCGGGAGCAGTACTTC. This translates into CASSEAVGLAGGREQYF.

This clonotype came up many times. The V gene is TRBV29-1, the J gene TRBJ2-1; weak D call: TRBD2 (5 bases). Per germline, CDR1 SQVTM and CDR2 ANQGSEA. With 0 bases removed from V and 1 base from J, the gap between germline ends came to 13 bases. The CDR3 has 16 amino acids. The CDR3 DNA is TGCAGCGTTGAAGATCCCACGCGGGTTTCCTACAATGAGCAGTTCTTC. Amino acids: CSVEDPTRVSYNEQFF.